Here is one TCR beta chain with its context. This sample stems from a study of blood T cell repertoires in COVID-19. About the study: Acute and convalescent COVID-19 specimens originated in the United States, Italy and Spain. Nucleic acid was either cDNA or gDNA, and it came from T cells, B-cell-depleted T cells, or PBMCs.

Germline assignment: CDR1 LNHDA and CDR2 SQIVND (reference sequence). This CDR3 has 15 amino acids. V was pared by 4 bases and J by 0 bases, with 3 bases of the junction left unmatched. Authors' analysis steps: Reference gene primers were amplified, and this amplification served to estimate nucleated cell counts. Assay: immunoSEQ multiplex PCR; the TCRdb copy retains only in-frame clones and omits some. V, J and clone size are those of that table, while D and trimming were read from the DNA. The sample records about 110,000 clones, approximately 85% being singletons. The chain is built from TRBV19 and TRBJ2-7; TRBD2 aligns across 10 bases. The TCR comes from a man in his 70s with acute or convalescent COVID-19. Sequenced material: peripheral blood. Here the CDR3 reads CASSTPSGSSYEQYF. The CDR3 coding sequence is TGTGCCAGTAGTACCCCTAGCGGGAGCTCCTACGAGCAGTACTTC. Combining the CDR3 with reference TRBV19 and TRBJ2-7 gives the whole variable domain DGGITQSPKYLFRKEGQNVTLSCEQNLNHDAMYWYRQDPGQGLRLIYYSQIVNDFQKGDIAEGYSVSREKKESFPLTVTSAQKNPTAFYLCASSTPSGSSYEQYFGPGTRLTVT.